These T cell receptor beta chains were read from a single sample in a study of blood T cells in healthy people across ages. TCRdb independently ran MiXCR on the 5' RACE reads; one entry per CDR3 protein. The table has more than 700,000 distinct CDR3 sequences, roughly 50% seen once. The sequenced material came from blood. These receptors came from a man at least 80 years old in good health. The CDR3 runs from the conserved cysteine through the conserved F or W. A D gene is named only where the DNA matches it firmly. Clone size, where shown, is once, few, many, or a class for clones that have expanded.

j_gene | abundance | v_gene | d_gene | CDR3nt | CDR3aa
TRBJ1-5 | - | TRBV18 | - | TGTGCCAGCTCAATACGACAGGAGCTTAGCAATCAGCCCCAGCATTTT | CASSIRQELSNQPQHF
TRBJ2-1 | - | TRBV4-1 | - | TGCGCCAGCAGCCAAGTGGGTAGCGGAAACAATGAGCAGTTCTTC | CASSQVGSGNNEQFF
TRBJ2-4 | - | TRBV10-1 | - | TGCGCCAGCAGTGAGTCCCGGACACCAAACCTCCTAGCCAAAAACATTCAGTACTTC | CASSESRTPNLLAKNIQYF
TRBJ1-1 | - | TRBV30 | - | TGTGCCTGGAACACGCTCGGGGAAACTGAAGCTTTCTTT | CAWNTLGETEAFF
TRBJ2-4 | few | TRBV24-1 | - | TGTGCCACCAGTGATCAAAACAGGGACATTCAGTACTTC | CATSDQNRDIQYF
TRBJ2-7 | - | TRBV5-1 | - | TGCGCCAGCAGCTTGGGTAATTCGCGCGACGAGCAGTACTTC | CASSLGNSRDEQYF
TRBJ1-2 | once | TRBV5-4 | TRBD1 | TGTGCCAGCAGACGGACAGGGGGCCCCCTCAACTATGGCTACACCTTC | CASRRTGGPLNYGYTF
TRBJ2-1 | - | TRBV11-3 | TRBD2 | TGTGCCAGCAGCTTTCCCGCGGGAGCCTACAATGAGCAGTTCTTC | CASSFPAGAYNEQFF
TRBJ1-5 | - | TRBV20-1 | TRBD1 | TGCAGTGCTCGAGACAGGGAAAATCAGCCCCAGCATTTT | CSARDRENQPQHF
TRBJ2-1 | - | TRBV11-2 | TRBD1 | TGTGCCAGCAGCTTAATGGGGACAGGGCCCTACAATGAGCAGTTCTTC | CASSLMGTGPYNEQFF
TRBJ2-3 | few | TRBV20-1 | - | TGCAGTGCTAGCAAGCCGGGCAATACGCAGTATTTT | CSASKPGNTQYF
TRBJ2-3 | - | TRBV9 | - | TGTGCCAGCAGCGTAGACCCCACCAGATACGCGTATTTT | CASSVDPTRYAYF
TRBJ1-4 | - | TRBV19 | TRBD1 | TGTGCCAGTGGCGACAGGGGTGAAAAACTGTTTTTT | CASGDRGEKLFF
TRBJ2-1 | - | TRBV6-2/TRBV6-3 | - | TGTGCCAGCAGTTACTCGATCGCTAATTCCTACAATGAGCAGTTCTTC | CASSYSIANSYNEQFF
TRBJ1-5 | - | TRBV28 | TRBD1 | TGTGCCAGCAGTTACACGGGACAGGGGGCGGGTCAGCCCCAGCATTTT | CASSYTGQGAGQPQHF
TRBJ2-5 | - | TRBV20-1 | TRBD2 | TGCAGTGCTAGAGATTTGGGCGGGAGAGCACGCAATGAGCAGTACTTC | CSARDLGGRARNEQYF
TRBJ2-7 | - | TRBV12-3/TRBV12-4 | TRBD1 | TGTGCCAGCAGTTCTCCCGGGACAGGGGACTACGAGCAGTACTTC | CASSSPGTGDYEQYF
TRBJ1-2 | - | TRBV20-1 | TRBD1 | TGCAGTACCAATAAGGACAGGGTAGGGAGTGGCTACACCTTC | CSTNKDRVGSGYTF
TRBJ2-6 | few | TRBV18 | - | TGTGCCAGCTCGGTACAGGGTCCTGGGGCCAACGTCCTGACTTTC | CASSVQGPGANVLTF
TRBJ2-1 | - | TRBV20-1 | TRBD2 | TGCAGTGCTAGAGGCCCTCCGGGACTAGCGTTTGGCAATGAGCAGTTCTTC | CSARGPPGLAFGNEQFF
TRBJ2-7 | few | TRBV6-2/TRBV6-3 | TRBD1 | TGTGCCAGCAGGCGCCCAGGGACAGTTACCTACGAGCAGTACTTC | CASRRPGTVTYEQYF
TRBJ1-4 | - | TRBV25-1 | - | TGTGCCAGCAGTGACCCAGGTGCAACTAATGAAAAACTGTTTTTT | CASSDPGATNEKLFF
TRBJ2-5 | - | TRBV3-1 | TRBD1 | TGTGCCAGCAGCCAGTCCGGGACAGGGACGTGGGAGACCCGGTACTTC | CASSQSGTGTWETRYF
TRBJ2-7 | - | TRBV29-1 | - | TGCAGCGCTAGACTTGCGGCGGAGACCAAGTACTTC | CSARLAAETKYF
TRBJ2-7 | once | TRBV3-1 | TRBD2 | TGTGCCAGCAGCCAAGAAAGAGGGACTAGGGGTTCCTACGAGCAGTACTTC | CASSQERGTRGSYEQYF
TRBJ2-7 | - | TRBV7-3 | TRBD1 | TGTGCCAGCAGCACTCAGACAGGGGGCGTCTACGAGCAGTACTTC | CASSTQTGGVYEQYF
TRBJ2-3 | - | TRBV29-1 | - | TGCAGCGTAAGACTTCAGGGTGGCCACAGATACGCGTATTTT | CSVRLQGGHRYAYF
TRBJ2-3 | - | TRBV2 | TRBD2 | TGTGCCAGCATAGGCTCCGGGACTAGTAGTGACACAGATACGCAGTATTTT | CASIGSGTSSDTDTQYF
TRBJ2-3 | - | TRBV7-3 | - | TGTACCAGCAGTCCCACCGGAGGCGCTAGGGAGTATTTT | CTSSPTGGAREYF
TRBJ1-2 | - | TRBV10-3 | - | TGTGCCATCAGTGGGTCCGGTAATGGCTACACCTTC | CAISGSGNGYTF
TRBJ2-1 | - | TRBV10-1 | - | TGCGCCAGCAGCCATAGACAGGTAGCGAGGAATGAGCAGTTCTTC | CASSHRQVARNEQFF
TRBJ2-4 | few | TRBV6-1 | - | TGTGCCAGCAGTGAACAGAGTTTGATAAAAAACATTCAGTACTTC | CASSEQSLIKNIQYF
TRBJ2-5 | - | TRBV20-1 | TRBD2 | TGCAGTGCTAGAGGACATACTAGCGGGAGGGCCATAGAGACCCAGTACTTC | CSARGHTSGRAIETQYF
TRBJ2-1 | - | TRBV7-9 | TRBD2 | TGTGCCAGCAGCGGGGGGACTAGCGGATACAATGAGCAGTTCTTC | CASSGGTSGYNEQFF
TRBJ2-4 | - | TRBV5-6 | TRBD1 | TGTGCCAGCACTTCATTTCGGCAGGGGGTGAACATTCAGTACTTC | CASTSFRQGVNIQYF
TRBJ2-1 | few | TRBV29-1 | TRBD2 | TGCAGCGTTGCTCCCGTAGCGGGGATGGGGTTCTTC | CSVAPVAGMGFF
TRBJ2-6 | many | TRBV5-1 | - | TGCGCCAGCAGCTTCGAGACAGTCTCTGGGGCCAACGTCCTGACTTTC | CASSFETVSGANVLTF
TRBJ1-6 | - | TRBV12-3/TRBV12-4 | TRBD1 | TGTGCCAGCAGTAGACAGGGGGCGGATTCACCCCTCCACTTT | CASSRQGADSPLHF
TRBJ2-7 | - | TRBV6-2/TRBV6-3 | TRBD2 | TGTGCCAGCAGTTACTCCCCGGGGAGCGGGAGAAACTCCTACGAGCAGTACTTC | CASSYSPGSGRNSYEQYF
TRBJ1-1 | few | TRBV5-1 | TRBD1 | TGCGCCAGCAGCCCAAGGACAGGGGCTGGGAACACTGAAGCTTTCTTT | CASSPRTGAGNTEAFF
TRBJ2-1 | - | TRBV4-3 | - | TGCGCCAGCAGCCAAGCTTTCGGACAGAGTCTCAATGAGCAGTTCTTC | CASSQAFGQSLNEQFF
TRBJ2-3 | - | TRBV2 | TRBD2 | TGTGCCAGCAAGAAGACTAGCGGGAGTGGGACAGATACGCAGTATTTT | CASKKTSGSGTDTQYF
TRBJ2-1 | few | TRBV5-1 | TRBD2 | TGCGCCAGCAGCTCCTATAGCGGGAACAATGAGCAGTTCTTC | CASSSYSGNNEQFF
TRBJ1-2 | - | TRBV20-1 | - | TGCAGTACTCGACCGGGGGGTCGTGGTGGCTACACCTTC | CSTRPGGRGGYTF
TRBJ2-7 | - | TRBV20-1 | TRBD1 | TGCAGTCCGCGGACAGGTTTAGGGGAGCAGTACTTC | CSPRTGLGEQYF
TRBJ2-1 | - | TRBV7-2 | TRBD2 | TGTGCCAGCAGCCCAAGGGGGACTAGCGGGAAGAGCTCCTACAATGAGCAGTTCTTC | CASSPRGTSGKSSYNEQFF
TRBJ2-5 | - | TRBV10-2 | - | TGCGCCAGCAGTATTCTGGGAGAGACCCAGTACTTC | CASSILGETQYF
TRBJ2-1 | - | TRBV7-8 | TRBD2 | TGTGCCAGCAGCGTATTGGCTAGCGGGTACAATGAGCAGTTCTTC | CASSVLASGYNEQFF
TRBJ2-7 | - | TRBV9 | - | TGTGCCAGCAGCGTAGAAGGGTCAGCGCGATACGAGCAGTACTTC | CASSVEGSARYEQYF
TRBJ2-3 | few | TRBV20-1 | - | TGCAGTGCTGGCCAGAGCGGAGGCCGGTTGGATACGCAGTATTTT | CSAGQSGGRLDTQYF
TRBJ1-6 | - | TRBV9 | TRBD1 | TGTGCCAGCAGCACAACAGGGGGCTGGAATTCACCCCTCCACTTT | CASSTTGGWNSPLHF